The T cell receptor (beta chain) described here comes from a study of beta chain features in type 1 diabetes. General study findings and limits: Shortening of TCRB CDR3s, moderate but significant, appeared in all four CD4+ subsets of Type 1 diabetes patients.

The CDR3 is made up of 13 amino acids. Germline CDR1 and CDR2: SGHRS and YFSETQ. Trimming removed 5 bases at V and 4 bases at J, with 9 bases between. Isolated RNA was reverse transcribed in full, so expressed TCRB transcripts were sequenced. TCRdb's copy holds only in-frame clones and misses some; the assay was immunoSEQ multiplex PCR. The sample has 550,000 to 850,000 clones; around 15% are singletons. This clone was counted between two and nine times. Its antigen remains unidentified. The rearrangement joins TRBV5-1 to TRBJ1-4; D gene ambiguous. The material sequenced was naive CD4+ T cells from blood. This TCR was recovered from a man aged 18 to 30 with type 1 diabetes. The CDR3 DNA reads TGCGCCAGCAGAGGAGGCGATAATGAAAAACTGTTTTTT. It is translated as CASRGGDNEKLFF.